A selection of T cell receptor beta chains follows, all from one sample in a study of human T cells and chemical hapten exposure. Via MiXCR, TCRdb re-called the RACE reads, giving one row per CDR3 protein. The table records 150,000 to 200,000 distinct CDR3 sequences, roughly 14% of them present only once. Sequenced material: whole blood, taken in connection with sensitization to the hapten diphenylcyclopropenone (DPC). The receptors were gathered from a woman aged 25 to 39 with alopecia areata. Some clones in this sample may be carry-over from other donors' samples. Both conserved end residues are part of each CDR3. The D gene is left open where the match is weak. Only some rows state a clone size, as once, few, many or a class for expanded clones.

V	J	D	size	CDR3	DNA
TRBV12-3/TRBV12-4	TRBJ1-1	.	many	CASSLKGNTEAFF	TGTGCCAGCAGTTTGAAGGGGAACACTGAAGCTTTCTTT
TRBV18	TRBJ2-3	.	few	CASSPPGIPDTQYF	TGTGCCAGCTCCCCACCGGGGATTCCAGATACGCAGTATTTT
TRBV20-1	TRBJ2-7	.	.	CSAPRRTGQGTGAEQYF	TGCAGTGCCCCGCGTCGAACGGGACAAGGAACAGGTGCCGAGCAGTACTTC
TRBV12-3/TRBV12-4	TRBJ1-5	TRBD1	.	CASSQQGAGQPQHF	TGTGCCAGCAGTCAACAGGGGGCAGGCCAGCCCCAGCATTTT
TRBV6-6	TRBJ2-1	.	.	CASSGPLLGSTYNEQFF	TGTGCCAGCAGTGGACCACTCTTGGGGTCAACCTACAATGAGCAGTTCTTC
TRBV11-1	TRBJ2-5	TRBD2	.	CASSSRLAGQETQYF	TGTGCCAGCAGCTCACGACTAGCGGGGCAAGAGACCCAGTACTTC
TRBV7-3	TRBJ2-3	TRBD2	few	CASSLTLAGGLDTQYF	TGTGCCAGCAGCTTAACCTTAGCGGGGGGGCTGGATACGCAGTATTTT
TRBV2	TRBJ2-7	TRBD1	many	CASRGQGSYEQYF	TGTGCCAGCAGGGGACAGGGTAGCTACGAGCAGTACTTC
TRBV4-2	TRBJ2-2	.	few	CASSQRGTNTGELFF	TGTGCCAGCAGCCAACGGGGGACGAACACCGGGGAGCTGTTTTTT
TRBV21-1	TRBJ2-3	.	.	CAGSKDDGDRFTDTQYF	TGTGCCGGCAGCAAAGACGACGGGGACAGATTCACAGATACGCAGTATTTT
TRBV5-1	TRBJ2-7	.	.	CASSRDSGAYEQYF	TGCGCCAGCAGCCGGGACTCGGGGGCCTACGAGCAGTACTTC
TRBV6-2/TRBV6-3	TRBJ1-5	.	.	CASSYTPQEGDQPQHF	TGTGCCAGCAGTTACACGCCCCAAGAGGGGGATCAGCCCCAGCATTTT
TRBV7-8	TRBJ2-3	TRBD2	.	CASSSSQLAGASPMEQYF	TGTGCCAGCAGCTCGAGCCAACTAGCGGGAGCTAGCCCCATGGAGCAGTATTTT
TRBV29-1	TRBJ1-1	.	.	CSDVTENTEAFF	TGCAGCGACGTGACGGAGAACACTGAAGCTTTCTTT
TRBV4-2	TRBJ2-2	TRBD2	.	CASSFGLATGELFF	TGTGCCAGCAGCTTCGGACTAGCAACCGGGGAGCTGTTTTTT
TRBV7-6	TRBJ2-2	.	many	CASSYGSDTGELFF	TGTGCCAGCAGCTACGGCTCCGACACCGGGGAGCTGTTTTTT
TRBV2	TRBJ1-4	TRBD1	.	CASTPGQYNEKLFF	TGTGCCAGCACCCCGGGACAGTATAATGAAAAACTGTTTTTT
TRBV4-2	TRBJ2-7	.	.	CASSQDRQGTFYEQYF	TGTGCCAGCAGCCAAGATAGGCAGGGAACTTTCTACGAGCAGTACTTC
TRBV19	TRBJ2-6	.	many	CASSRSGTGSQSGANVLTF	TGTGCCAGTAGTAGAAGCGGGACAGGTTCCCAATCTGGGGCCAACGTCCTGACTTTC
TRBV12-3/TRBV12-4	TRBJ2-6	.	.	CASRKIRDIDSSGANVLTF	TGTGCCAGCAGAAAAATACGGGACATCGACAGCTCTGGGGCCAACGTCCTGACTTTC
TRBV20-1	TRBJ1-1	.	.	CSARAAGGTEAFF	TGCAGTGCTAGAGCTGCCGGGGGAACTGAAGCTTTCTTT
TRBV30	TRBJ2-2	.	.	CAWSLGAGGELFF	TGTGCCTGGAGTCTGGGGGCCGGTGGGGAGCTGTTTTTT
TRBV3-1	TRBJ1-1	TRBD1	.	CASSLGTGGRPEAFF	TGTGCCAGCAGCCTAGGGACAGGGGGCCGGCCTGAAGCTTTCTTT
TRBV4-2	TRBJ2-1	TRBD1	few	CASSQDRSSYNEQFF	TGTGCCAGCAGCCAGGACAGGAGCTCCTACAATGAGCAGTTCTTC
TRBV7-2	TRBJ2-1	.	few	CASSLNRDTYNEQFF	TGTGCCAGCAGCTTAAACAGGGATACCTACAATGAGCAGTTCTTC
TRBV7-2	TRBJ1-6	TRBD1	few	CASSLGSVGTASNSPLHF	TGTGCCAGCAGCTTAGGATCGGTCGGGACAGCGAGTAATTCACCCCTCCACTTT
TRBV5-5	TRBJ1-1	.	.	CASSLGQTLEAFF	TGTGCCAGCAGCTTGGGACAGACCCTTGAAGCTTTCTTT
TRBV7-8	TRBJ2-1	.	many	CASSLDDFYNEQFF	TGTGCCAGCAGCCTAGACGACTTTTACAATGAGCAGTTCTTC
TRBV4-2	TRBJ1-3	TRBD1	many	CASSQDRQGTAGNTIYF	TGTGCCAGCAGCCAAGATCGACAGGGGACGGCTGGAAACACCATATATTTT
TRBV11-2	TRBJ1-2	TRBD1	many	CASSPGQGGGYTF	TGTGCCAGCAGCCCCGGACAGGGGGGGGGCTACACCTTC
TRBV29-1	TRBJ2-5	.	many	CSVILGQETQYF	TGCAGCGTTATCCTCGGCCAAGAGACCCAGTACTTC
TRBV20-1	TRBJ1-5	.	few	CSARDAEGQPQHF	TGCAGTGCTAGAGATGCAGAAGGTCAGCCCCAGCATTTT
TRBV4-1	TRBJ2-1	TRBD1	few	CASSPSGRTGYNEQFF	TGCGCCAGCAGCCCCTCTGGCCGGACAGGGTACAATGAGCAGTTCTTC
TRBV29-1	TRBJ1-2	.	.	CSVEITRAYGYTF	TGCAGCGTTGAAATAACTCGTGCCTATGGCTACACCTTC
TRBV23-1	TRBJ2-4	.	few	CASSQSHSRIAKNIQYF	TGCGCCAGCAGTCAATCGCACAGCCGAATAGCCAAAAACATTCAGTACTTC
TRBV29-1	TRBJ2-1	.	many	CSVDRSSSYNEQFF	TGCAGCGTTGACAGGTCCAGTTCCTACAATGAGCAGTTCTTC
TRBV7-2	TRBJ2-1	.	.	CASSLDGSGYYNEQFF	TGTGCCAGCAGCTTAGATGGTAGCGGATACTACAATGAGCAGTTCTTC
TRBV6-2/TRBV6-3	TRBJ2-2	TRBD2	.	CASCLAGGTGELFF	TGTGCCAGCTGTCTAGCGGGGGGCACCGGGGAGCTGTTTTTT
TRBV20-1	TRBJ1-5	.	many	CSARDWSQGGQPQHF	TGCAGTGCTAGAGATTGGTCGCAGGGAGGACAGCCCCAGCATTTT